Presented here are 10 T cell receptor beta chains from one specimen sequenced in a study of PD-1 blockade in classical Hodgkin lymphoma. Exposure to brentuximab vedotin varied, and each patient had relapsed following autologous stem cell transplantation. TCRdb's table, derived via immunoSEQ multiplex PCR, lists solely in-frame clones and lacks some. Of some 22,000 clones listed, just under 80% are singletons. The source material was peripheral blood mononuclear cells (PBMCs), sampled before the second cycle of nivolumab. Every receptor here comes from a human donor with classical Hodgkin lymphoma.

This chain uses TRBV18 with TRBJ2-7, with D possibly being TRBD1 (5 bases). Per the germline V gene, CDR1 is KGHSH and CDR2 is LQKENI. The CDR3 contains 16 residues. Trimming took off 0 bases at V and 3 bases at J, with 15 bases between the two ends. DNA of the CDR3: TGTGCCAGCTCACCACCCCCGCAGGGCGGATACTACGAGCAGTACTTC. It specifies CASSPPPQGGYYEQYF.

This sequence joins TRBV7-2 and TRBJ2-3, with TRBD2 identical over 11 bases. Trimming at V came to 2 bases and at J to 0 bases, leaving 1 base not matched to a gene. This CDR3 region has 16 residues. Germline V lookup: CDR1 SGHTA, CDR2 FQGNSA. This CDR3 reads CASSLRLAGSTDTQYF. In DNA, the CDR3 is TGTGCCAGCAGCTTACGACTAGCGGGGAGCACAGATACGCAGTATTTT. Based on the CDR3 plus reference TRBV7-2 and TRBJ2-3, the full variable domain is GAGVSQSPSNKVTEKGKDVELRCDPISGHTALYWYRQSLGQGLEFLIYFQGNSAPDKSGLPSDRFSAERTGGSVSTLTIQRTQQEDSAVYLCASSLRLAGSTDTQYFGPGTRLTVL.

The chain uses TRBV9 and TRBJ2-5; 8 positions agree with TRBD1. The germline V gene has CDR1 SGDLS and CDR2 YYNGEE. The CDR3 runs 15 residues. The junction had 6 bases not matched to a gene; V was cut back by 1 base and J by 4 bases. This CDR3 is CASSVQGAQRETQYF. CDR3 nucleotides: TGTGCCAGCAGCGTACAGGGGGCGCAGCGAGAGACCCAGTACTTC.

A few counts support this clone. The chain combines TRBV6-9 with TRBJ1-5; a possible D gene is TRBD1 (6 bases). Germline V lookup: CDR1 MNHGY, CDR2 SVAAGI. This CDR3 comprises 16 residues. V was shortened by 7 bases and J by 7 bases, with 23 bases between the two germline ends. In DNA, the CDR3 is TGTGCCAGCACCATCATGGGGGGGGCACCGGAACAGCCCCAGCATTTT. Protein: CASTIMGGAPEQPQHF.

Only a few counts were recorded for this clone. The rearrangement links TRBV19 to TRBJ1-2; 7 nucleotides match TRBD1. CDR1 is LNHDA, CDR2 SQIVND, per germline (reference sequence). The CDR3 covers 13 residues. V was clipped by 5 bases and J by 8 bases; unmatched bases: 8. This chain's CDR3 is CASSVRQGSGYTF. Written as DNA, the CDR3 is TGTGCCAGTAGTGTTAGACAGGGAAGCGGCTACACCTTC. Filled out from reference TRBV19 and TRBJ1-2, the complete variable domain reads DGGITQSPKYLFRKEGQNVTLSCEQNLNHDAMYWYRQDPGQGLRLIYYSQIVNDFQKGDIAEGYSVSREKKESFPLTVTSAQKNPTAFYLCASSVRQGSGYTFGSGTRLTVV.

The rearrangement links TRBV29-1 to TRBJ2-3; D gene unclear. Germline V lookup: CDR1 SQVTM, CDR2 ANQGSEA. Trimming took off 3 bases at V and 2 bases at J, with 9 bases between the two ends. The CDR3 spans 13 residues. The CDR3 bases are TGCAGCGTTGACCAGCAGAACACAGATACGCAGTATTTT. As protein: CSVDQQNTDTQYF.

The chain uses TRBV27 and TRBJ2-1; D is unclear. Germline lookup yields CDR1 MNHEY and CDR2 SMNVEV (reference sequence). This CDR3 is 11 amino acids long. Trimming removed 11 bases at V and 6 bases at J, with 11 bases between. CDR3 in DNA: TGTGCCTGCCACTGGGGCAATGAGCAGTTCTTC. Protein: CACHWGNEQFF.

This clone was seen a handful of times. The chain combines TRBV4-3 with TRBJ1-1; TRBD1 matches at 8 bases. V dropped 2 bases and J dropped 1; count of bases not matched to a gene: 3. From germline, CDR1 is LGHNA and CDR2 YSLEER. The CDR3 contains 15 residues. The CDR3 sequence is CASSQRTGSNTEAFF. Written as DNA, the CDR3 is TGCGCCAGCAGCCAACGGACAGGGTCGAACACTGAAGCTTTCTTT.

The chain employs TRBV11-2 and TRBJ2-7, with D tentatively TRBD1 (6 bases). V was trimmed by 4 bases and J by 3 bases, leaving 10 bases between them. The CDR3 totals 13 residues. The germline CDR1 and CDR2 sequences are SGHAT and FQNNGV. The DNA for the CDR3 is TGTGCCAGCAGCTCCGGACAGAACTACGAGCAGTACGTC. Translating gives CASSSGQNYEQYV.

As to this clone: One end of the junction varies from germline; a read error may be responsible. This chain connects TRBV7-7 to TRBJ2-5, with D tentatively TRBD1 (6 bases). The length of the CDR3 is 14 residues. Germline loops: CDR1 SSHAT, CDR2 FNYEAQ (reference sequence). The CDR3 region has the DNA TGTGCTAGCAGCCCCCAGGGGTCCCAAGAGACCCAGTACTTC. Translated: CASSPQGSQETQYF.